The sequence of this T cell receptor beta chain was determined in a study of CD8 T cells in ankylosing spondylitis (dated 2017 in TCRdb). Study-wide context: To find TCR variants linked to disease, the study profiled T cell receptor beta repertoires in ankylosing spondylitis patients and healthy donors. In total, the full study cohort was made up of roughly 110 healthy donors and 25 to 30 ankylosing spondylitis patients. Peripheral blood samples were taken, and synovial fluid was additionally collected from ankylosing spondylitis patients. Here is what the overall study found, with its caveats: Blood from ankylosing spondylitis patients appeared to be characterized by a TCR beta motif composed of 7 to 9 highly homologous amino acid variants. The disease-linked clones showed a CD8+ phenotype and occurred at relatively low frequencies in peripheral blood. The disease-linked clones were reported as significantly enriched in matched synovial fluid samples from ankylosing spondylitis patients. Some motif variants had previously been reported in the synovial fluid and blood of reactive arthritis patients, which suggests shared mechanisms of disease initiation.

Data came from an Illumina HiSeq 2500. Quantitative 5'-RACE with molecular barcodes was the method used to prepare the TCR beta libraries. On the study's bioinformatics: Disease-linked TCR variants were identified with a new computational method built on a probabilistic model of VDJ rearrangement. The public reads were reprocessed in TCRdb via fastp at Q25 and MiXCR, keeping in-frame beta chains. When rows share a CDR3 protein, they turn into one entry using the most common DNA and genes. V and J calls and clone size were set by TCRdb, not the authors. A total of about 840,000 distinct CDR3 sequences appear in this sample, 12% of them only once. The ten largest make up about 0.5% of the sample. Points on this clonotype: Its cognate antigen has yet to be identified. No base quality values were provided; no much bigger clone lies one nucleotide off.

The germline V gene (reference sequence) specifies DFQATT as CDR1 and SNEGSKA as CDR2. The CDR3 runs 18 residues from the cysteine to the phenylalanine. The sequence is cut down to CDR3 DNA, 54 bases in frame from base 1. After removal of 2 bases from V and 4 bases from J, the junction retains 17 bases not matched to a gene. The source material was blood, either unsorted or a sorted T cell fraction (not recorded which). The rearranged chain carries TRBV20-1 and TRBJ2-3; TRBD2 lines up with 8 middle nucleotides. The receptor was isolated from a male donor with ankylosing spondylitis. The bases read TGCAGTGCTAGATCCAGCGGGGGAGGACCGAAACTCCCAGATACGCAGTATTTT. Its amino acids are CSARSSGGGPKLPDTQYF.